Below, 3 T cell receptor beta chains from the same sample are listed, as sequenced in a study of blood T cells in healthy people across ages. A second about 6 to 11 cycle PCR used barcoded and J-beta primers. TCRdb recomputed calls from the 5' RACE reads with MiXCR, one row per CDR3 protein. There are approximately 1.5 million distinct CDR3 sequences in the sample; about 35% occur only once, and around 11% lies in the top ten. Sample: blood. Source of these receptors: a woman aged 25 to 39 in good health.

This clonotype was seen a handful of times. The chain employs TRBV20-1 and TRBJ1-5; 11 bases fit TRBD1. Germline V gene sequence: CDR1 DFQATT, CDR2 SNEGSKA (reference sequence). The J segment lost 4 bases and the V segment lost 5 bases, leaving 1 base of the junction unmatched. This CDR3 has 13 amino acids. The CDR3, as DNA: TGCAGTGCTGGGACAGGGGGGAATCAGCCCCAGCATTTT. It encodes CSAGTGGNQPQHF.

The chain links TRBV25-1 to TRBJ2-1, with 7 bases that match TRBD2. Losses at the gene ends were 6 bases for V and 4 bases for J; bases not matched to a gene: 9. Germline V gene sequence: CDR1 MGHDK, CDR2 SYGVNS. CDR3 size: 15 residues. The CDR3 region is CASREAGRKYNEQFF. In DNA form, the CDR3 reads TGTGCCAGCAGGGAAGCGGGACGGAAATACAATGAGCAGTTCTTC.

This clonotype has a count of ten or more. The chain combines TRBV29-1 with TRBJ2-7; 8 bases map to TRBD2. V trimming: 2 bases; J trimming: 2 bases; junction bases outside the gene matches: 5. This CDR3 is 14 amino acids long. Germline CDR1 and CDR2: SQVTM and ANQGSEA. CDR3 nucleotide sequence: TGCAGCGTTGAAAGTACTAGCGGTGCCTACGAGCAGTACTTC. Residues: CSVESTSGAYEQYF.